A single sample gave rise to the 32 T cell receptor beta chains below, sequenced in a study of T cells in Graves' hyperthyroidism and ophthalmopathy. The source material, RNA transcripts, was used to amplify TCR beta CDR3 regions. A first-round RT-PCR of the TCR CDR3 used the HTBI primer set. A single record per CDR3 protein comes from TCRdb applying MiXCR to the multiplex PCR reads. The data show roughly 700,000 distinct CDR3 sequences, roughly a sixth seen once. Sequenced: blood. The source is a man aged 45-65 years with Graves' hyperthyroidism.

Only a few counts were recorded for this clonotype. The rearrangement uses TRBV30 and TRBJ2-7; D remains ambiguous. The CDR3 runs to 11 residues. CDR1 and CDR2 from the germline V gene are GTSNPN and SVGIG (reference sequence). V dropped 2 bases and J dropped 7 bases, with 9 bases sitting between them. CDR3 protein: CAWSFGVEQYF. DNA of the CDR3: TGTGCCTGGAGTTTTGGGGTGGAGCAGTACTTC.

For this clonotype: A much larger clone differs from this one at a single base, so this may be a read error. This CDR3 is CASSLRSIQETQYF. The CDR3 nucleotides are TGTGCCAGCAGCTTAAGGTCTATCCAAGAGACCCAGTACTTC. The chain employs TRBV7-9 and TRBJ2-5; D is uncertain. The CDR3 totals 14 residues. Trimming took off 2 bases at V and 1 base at J, with 8 bases between the two ends. Germline V gives CDR1 SEHNR, CDR2 FQNEAQ (reference sequence).

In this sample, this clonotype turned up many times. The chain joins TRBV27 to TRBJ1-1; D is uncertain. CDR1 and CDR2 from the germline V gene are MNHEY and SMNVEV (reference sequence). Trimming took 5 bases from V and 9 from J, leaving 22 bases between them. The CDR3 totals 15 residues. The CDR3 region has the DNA TGTGCCAGCAGTGAAACATACCAGGATACGTGGAAAGCTTTCTTT. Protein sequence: CASSETYQDTWKAFF.

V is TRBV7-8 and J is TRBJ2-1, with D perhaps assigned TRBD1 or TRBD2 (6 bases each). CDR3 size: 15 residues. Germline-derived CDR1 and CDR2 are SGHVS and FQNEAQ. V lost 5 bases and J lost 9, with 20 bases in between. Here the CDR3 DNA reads TGTGCCAGCAGCCGACTACAGGGAGGAGAAGGTGAGCAGTTCTTC. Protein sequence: CASSRLQGGEGEQFF.

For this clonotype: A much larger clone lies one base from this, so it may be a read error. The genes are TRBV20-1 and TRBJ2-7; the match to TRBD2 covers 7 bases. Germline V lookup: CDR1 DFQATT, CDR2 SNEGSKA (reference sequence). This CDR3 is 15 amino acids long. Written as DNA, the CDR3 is TGCAGTGTTAGAGTCCCTAGCGGAGTTACCTACGAGCAGTACTTC. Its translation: CSVRVPSGVTYEQYF.

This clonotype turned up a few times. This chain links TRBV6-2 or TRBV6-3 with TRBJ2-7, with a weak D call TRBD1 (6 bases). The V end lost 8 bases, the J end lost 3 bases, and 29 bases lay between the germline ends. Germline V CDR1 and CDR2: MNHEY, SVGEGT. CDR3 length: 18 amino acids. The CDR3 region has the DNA TGTGCCAGCCTCGGGACAACTCTGGAGCGGCGGAGACTCTACGAGCAGTACTTC. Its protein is CASLGTTLERRRLYEQYF.

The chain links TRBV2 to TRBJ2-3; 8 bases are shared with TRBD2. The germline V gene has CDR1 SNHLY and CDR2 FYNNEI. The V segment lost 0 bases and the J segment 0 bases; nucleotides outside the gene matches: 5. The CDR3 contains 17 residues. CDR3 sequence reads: CASSEAPGGGSTDTQYF. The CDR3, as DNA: TGTGCCAGCAGTGAAGCGCCTGGCGGGGGGAGCACAGATACGCAGTATTTT. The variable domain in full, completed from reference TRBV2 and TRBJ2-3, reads EPEVTQTPSHQVTQMGQEVILRCVPISNHLYFYWYRQILGQKVEFLVSFYNNEISEKSEIFDDQFSVERPDGSNFTLKIRSTKLEDSAMYFCASSEAPGGGSTDTQYFGPGTRLTVL.

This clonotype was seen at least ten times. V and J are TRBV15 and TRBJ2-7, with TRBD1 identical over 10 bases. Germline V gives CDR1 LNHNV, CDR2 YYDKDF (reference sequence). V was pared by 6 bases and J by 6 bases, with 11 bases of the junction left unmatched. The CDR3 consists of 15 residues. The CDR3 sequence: CATRRGQGQLLEQYF. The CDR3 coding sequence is TGTGCCACCAGAAGGGGACAGGGGCAACTGCTCGAGCAGTACTTC.

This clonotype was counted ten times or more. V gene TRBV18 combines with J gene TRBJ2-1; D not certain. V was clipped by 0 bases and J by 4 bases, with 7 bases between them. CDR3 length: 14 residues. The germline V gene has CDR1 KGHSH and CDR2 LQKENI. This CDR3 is CASSPPSRYNEQFF. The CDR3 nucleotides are TGTGCCAGCTCACCACCTTCCCGTTACAATGAGCAGTTCTTC.

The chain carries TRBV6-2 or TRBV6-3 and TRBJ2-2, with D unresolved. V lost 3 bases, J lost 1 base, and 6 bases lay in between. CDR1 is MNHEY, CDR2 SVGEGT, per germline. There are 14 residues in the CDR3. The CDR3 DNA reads TGTGCCAGCAGTTATACCCAGAACACCGGGGAGCTGTTTTTT. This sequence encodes CASSYTQNTGELFF.

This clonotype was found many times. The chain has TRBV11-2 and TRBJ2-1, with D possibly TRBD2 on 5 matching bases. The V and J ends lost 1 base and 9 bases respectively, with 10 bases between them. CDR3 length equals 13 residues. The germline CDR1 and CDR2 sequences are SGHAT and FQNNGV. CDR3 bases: TGTGCCAGCAGCTTAGGTTCGGGAAGTGAGCAGTTCTTC. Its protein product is CASSLGSGSEQFF.

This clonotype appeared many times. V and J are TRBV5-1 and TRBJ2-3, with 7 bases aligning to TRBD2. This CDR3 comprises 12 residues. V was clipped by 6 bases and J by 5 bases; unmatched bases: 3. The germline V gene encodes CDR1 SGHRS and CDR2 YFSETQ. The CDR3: CASIGGRDTQYF. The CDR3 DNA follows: TGCGCCAGCATCGGCGGGAGAGATACGCAGTATTTT.

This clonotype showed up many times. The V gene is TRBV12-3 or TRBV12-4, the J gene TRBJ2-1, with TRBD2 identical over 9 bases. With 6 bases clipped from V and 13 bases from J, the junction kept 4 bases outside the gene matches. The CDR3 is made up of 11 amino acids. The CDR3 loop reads CASSPSGAQFF. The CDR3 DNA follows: TGTGCCAGCAGCCCTAGCGGGGCACAGTTCTTC.

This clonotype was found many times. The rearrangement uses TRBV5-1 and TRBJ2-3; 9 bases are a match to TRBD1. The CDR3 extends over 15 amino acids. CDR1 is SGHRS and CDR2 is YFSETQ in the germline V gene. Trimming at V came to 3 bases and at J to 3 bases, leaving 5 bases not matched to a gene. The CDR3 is CASSSGQGTTDTQYF. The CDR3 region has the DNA TGCGCCAGCAGCTCCGGACAGGGGACTACAGATACGCAGTATTTT.

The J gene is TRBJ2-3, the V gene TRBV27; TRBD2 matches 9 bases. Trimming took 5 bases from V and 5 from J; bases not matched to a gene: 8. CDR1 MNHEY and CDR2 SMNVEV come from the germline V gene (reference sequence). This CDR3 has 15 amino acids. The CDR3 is CASSLAGGPKDTQYF. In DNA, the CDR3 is TGTGCCAGCAGTCTGGCGGGAGGGCCGAAAGATACGCAGTATTTT.

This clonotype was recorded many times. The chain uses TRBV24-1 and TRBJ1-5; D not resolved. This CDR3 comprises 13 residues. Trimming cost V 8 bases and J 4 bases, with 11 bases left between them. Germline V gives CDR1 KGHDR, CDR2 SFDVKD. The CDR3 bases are TGTGCCACCACCAAGGACGAGAATCAGCCCCAGCATTTT. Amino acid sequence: CATTKDENQPQHF.

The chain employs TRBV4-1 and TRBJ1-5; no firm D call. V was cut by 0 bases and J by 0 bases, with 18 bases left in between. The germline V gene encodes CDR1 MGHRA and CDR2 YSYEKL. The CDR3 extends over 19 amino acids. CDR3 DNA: TGCGCCAGCAGCCAAGACCCTTTGTCAGTTGCGGATAGCAATCAGCCCCAGCATTTT. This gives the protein CASSQDPLSVADSNQPQHF.

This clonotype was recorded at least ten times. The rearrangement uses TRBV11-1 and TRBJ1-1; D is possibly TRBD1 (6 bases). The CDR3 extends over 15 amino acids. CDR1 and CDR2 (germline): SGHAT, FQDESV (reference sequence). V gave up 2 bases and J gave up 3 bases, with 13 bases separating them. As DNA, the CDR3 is TGTGCCAGCAGCTTATATACAGGGTCGGACACTGAAGCTTTCTTT. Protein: CASSLYTGSDTEAFF.

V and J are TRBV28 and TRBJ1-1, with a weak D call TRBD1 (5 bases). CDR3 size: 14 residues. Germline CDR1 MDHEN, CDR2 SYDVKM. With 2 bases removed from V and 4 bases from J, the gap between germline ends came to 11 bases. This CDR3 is CASSLRGLATEAFF. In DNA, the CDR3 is TGTGCCAGCAGTTTACGGGGCCTCGCCACTGAAGCTTTCTTT.

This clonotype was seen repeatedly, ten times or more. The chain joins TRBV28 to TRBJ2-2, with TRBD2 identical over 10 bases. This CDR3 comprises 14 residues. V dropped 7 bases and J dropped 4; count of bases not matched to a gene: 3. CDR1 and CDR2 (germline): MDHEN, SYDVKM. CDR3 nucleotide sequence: TGTGCCAGCACCGGACTAGCGGCCACCGGGGAGCTGTTTTTT. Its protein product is CASTGLAATGELFF.

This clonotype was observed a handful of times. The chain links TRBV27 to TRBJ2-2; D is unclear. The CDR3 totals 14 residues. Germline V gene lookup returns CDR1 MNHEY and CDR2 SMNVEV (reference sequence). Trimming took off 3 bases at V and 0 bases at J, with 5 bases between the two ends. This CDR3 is CASSFLTNTGELFF. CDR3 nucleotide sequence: TGTGCCAGCAGTTTTCTGACGAACACCGGGGAGCTGTTTTTT.

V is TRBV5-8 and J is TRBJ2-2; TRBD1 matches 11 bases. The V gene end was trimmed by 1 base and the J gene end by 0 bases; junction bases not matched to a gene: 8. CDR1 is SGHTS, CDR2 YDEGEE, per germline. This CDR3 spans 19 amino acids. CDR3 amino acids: CASSLKPGQGVTNTGELFF. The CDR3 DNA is TGTGCCAGCAGCTTGAAACCGGGACAGGGGGTAACGAACACCGGGGAGCTGTTTTTT.

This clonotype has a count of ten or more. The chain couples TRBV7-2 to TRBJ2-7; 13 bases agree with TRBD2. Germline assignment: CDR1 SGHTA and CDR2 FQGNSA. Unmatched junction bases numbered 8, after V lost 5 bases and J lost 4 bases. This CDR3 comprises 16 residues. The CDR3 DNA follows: TGTGCCAGCAGCCCGGGACTAGCGGGACTCAAGTACGAGCAGTACTTC. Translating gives CASSPGLAGLKYEQYF.

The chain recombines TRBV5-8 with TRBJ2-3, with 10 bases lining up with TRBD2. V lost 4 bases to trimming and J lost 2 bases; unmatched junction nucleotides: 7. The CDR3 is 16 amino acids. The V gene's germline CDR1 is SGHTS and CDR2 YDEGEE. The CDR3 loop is CASSGTSGTTTDTQYF. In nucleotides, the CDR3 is TGTGCCAGCAGCGGAACTAGCGGGACGACCACAGATACGCAGTATTTT.

The CDR3 region has the DNA TGCGCCAGCAGCGAAAGAGCGGGAGTAGGGACCGGGGAGCTGTTTTTT. Protein sequence: CASSERAGVGTGELFF. The chain employs TRBV5-1 and TRBJ2-2, with 8 bases identical to TRBD2. The CDR3 consists of 16 residues. V lost 4 bases and J lost 5; bases outside the gene matches: 10. Germline CDR1 reads SGHRS; CDR2 reads YFSETQ.

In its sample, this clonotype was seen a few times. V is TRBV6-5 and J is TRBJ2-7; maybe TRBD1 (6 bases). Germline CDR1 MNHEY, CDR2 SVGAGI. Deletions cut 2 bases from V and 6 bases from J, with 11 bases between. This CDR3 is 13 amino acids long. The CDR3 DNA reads TGTGCCAGCAGTTACGGCTCCAGGGGCGAGCAGTACTTC. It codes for CASSYGSRGEQYF.

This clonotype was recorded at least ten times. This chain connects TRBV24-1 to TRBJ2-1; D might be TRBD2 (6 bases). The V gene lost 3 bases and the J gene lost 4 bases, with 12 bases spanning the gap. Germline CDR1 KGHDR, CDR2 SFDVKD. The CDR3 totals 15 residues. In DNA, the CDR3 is TGTGCCACCAGTGATCTTAGCGGAAAATACAATGAGCAGTTCTTC. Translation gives CATSDLSGKYNEQFF.

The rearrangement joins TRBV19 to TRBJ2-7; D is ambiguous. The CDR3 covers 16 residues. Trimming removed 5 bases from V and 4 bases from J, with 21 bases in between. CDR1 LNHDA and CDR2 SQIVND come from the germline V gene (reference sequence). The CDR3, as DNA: TGTGCCAGTAGTCCGGGTAGGCTTTTGGGTGCTTACGAGCAGTACTTC. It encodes CASSPGRLLGAYEQYF.

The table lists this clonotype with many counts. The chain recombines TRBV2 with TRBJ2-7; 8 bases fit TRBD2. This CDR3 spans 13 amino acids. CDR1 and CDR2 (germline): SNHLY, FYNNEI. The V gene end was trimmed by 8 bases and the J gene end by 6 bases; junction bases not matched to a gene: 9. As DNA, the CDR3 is TGTGCCAGCTTTAGCGGGATCGTCCCCGAGCAGTACTTC. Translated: CASFSGIVPEQYF.

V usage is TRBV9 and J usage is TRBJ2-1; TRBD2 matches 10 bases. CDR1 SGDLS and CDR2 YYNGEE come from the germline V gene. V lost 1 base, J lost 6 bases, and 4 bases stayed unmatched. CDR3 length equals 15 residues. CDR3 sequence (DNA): TGTGCCAGCAGCGTAACTAGCGGGACGACCAATGAGCAGTTCTTC. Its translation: CASSVTSGTTNEQFF.

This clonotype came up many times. CDR3 in DNA: TGTGCCAGCAGTTTATCTACAGTCTCCTACGAGCAGTACTTC. This translates into CASSLSTVSYEQYF. V is TRBV27 and J is TRBJ2-7; unclear D gene. This CDR3 comprises 14 residues. V lost 0 bases and J lost 0, with 6 bases in between. Per germline, CDR1 MNHEY and CDR2 SMNVEV (reference sequence).

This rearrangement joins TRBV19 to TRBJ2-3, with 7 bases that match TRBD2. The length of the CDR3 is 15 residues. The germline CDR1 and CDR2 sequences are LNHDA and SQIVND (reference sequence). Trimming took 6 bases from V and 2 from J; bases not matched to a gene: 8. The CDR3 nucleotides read TGTGCCAGTAGCCCGGGACTAACTTACACAGATACGCAGTATTTT. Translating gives CASSPGLTYTDTQYF.